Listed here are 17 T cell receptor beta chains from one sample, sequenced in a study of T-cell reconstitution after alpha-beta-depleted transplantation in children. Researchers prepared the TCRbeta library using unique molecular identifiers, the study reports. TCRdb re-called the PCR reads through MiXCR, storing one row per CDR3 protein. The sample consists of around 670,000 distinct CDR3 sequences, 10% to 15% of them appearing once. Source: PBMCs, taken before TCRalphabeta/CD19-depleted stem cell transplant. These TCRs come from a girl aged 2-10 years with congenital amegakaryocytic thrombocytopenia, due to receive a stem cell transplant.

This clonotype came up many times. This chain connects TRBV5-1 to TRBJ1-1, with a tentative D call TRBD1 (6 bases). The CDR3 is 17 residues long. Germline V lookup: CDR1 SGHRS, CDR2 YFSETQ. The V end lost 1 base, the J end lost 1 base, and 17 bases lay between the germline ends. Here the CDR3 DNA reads TGCGCCAGCAGCTTGTGGAGCCCCCCGGGGGCGAACACTGAAGCTTTCTTT. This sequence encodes CASSLWSPPGANTEAFF.

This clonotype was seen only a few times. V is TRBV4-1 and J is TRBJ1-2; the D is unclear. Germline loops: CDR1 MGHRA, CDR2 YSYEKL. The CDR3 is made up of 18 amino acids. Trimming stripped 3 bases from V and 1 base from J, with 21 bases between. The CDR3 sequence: CASSQELRNFGYNYGYTF. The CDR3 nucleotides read TGCGCCAGCAGCCAGGAGTTAAGGAATTTCGGCTATAACTATGGCTACACCTTC.

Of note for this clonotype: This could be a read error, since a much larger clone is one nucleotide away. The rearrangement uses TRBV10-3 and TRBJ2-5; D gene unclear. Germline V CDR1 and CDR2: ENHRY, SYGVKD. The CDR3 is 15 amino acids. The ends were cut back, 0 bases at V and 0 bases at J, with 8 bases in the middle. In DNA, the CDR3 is TGTGCCATCAGTGAGTCTCGCAAAAACCAAGAGACCCAGTACTTC. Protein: CAISESRKNQETQYF.

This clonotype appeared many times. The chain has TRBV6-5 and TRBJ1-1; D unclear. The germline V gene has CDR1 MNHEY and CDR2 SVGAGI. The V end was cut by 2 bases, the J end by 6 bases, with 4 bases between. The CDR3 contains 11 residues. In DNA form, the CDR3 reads TGTGCCAGCAGTTACCCCCCTGAAGCTTTCTTT. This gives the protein CASSYPPEAFF.

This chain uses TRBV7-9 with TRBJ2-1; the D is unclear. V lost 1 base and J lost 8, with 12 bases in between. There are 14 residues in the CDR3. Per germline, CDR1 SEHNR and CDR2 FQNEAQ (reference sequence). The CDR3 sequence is CASSLVVSSDEQFF. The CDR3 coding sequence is TGTGCCAGCAGCTTAGTTGTCTCCTCGGATGAGCAGTTCTTC.

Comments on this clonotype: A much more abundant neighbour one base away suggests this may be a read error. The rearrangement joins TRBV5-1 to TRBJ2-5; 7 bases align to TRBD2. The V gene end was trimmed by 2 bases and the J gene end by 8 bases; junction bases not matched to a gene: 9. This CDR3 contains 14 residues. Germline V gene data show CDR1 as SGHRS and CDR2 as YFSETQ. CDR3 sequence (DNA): TGCGCCAGCAGCTTCGTCGACCGGGAGGACACCCAGTACTTC. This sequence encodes CASSFVDREDTQYF.

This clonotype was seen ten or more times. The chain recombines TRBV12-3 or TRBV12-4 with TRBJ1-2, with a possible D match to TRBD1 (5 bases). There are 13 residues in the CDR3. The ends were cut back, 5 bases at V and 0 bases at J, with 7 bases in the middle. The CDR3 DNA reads TGTGCCAGCAGTGGGACGGCTAACTATGGCTACACCTTC. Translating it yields CASSGTANYGYTF.

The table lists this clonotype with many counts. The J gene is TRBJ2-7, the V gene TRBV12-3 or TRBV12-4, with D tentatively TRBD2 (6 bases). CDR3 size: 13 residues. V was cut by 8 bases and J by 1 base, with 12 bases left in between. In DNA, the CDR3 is TGTGCCAGCCTTGGGGGAGGATCCTACGAGCAGTACTTC. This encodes CASLGGGSYEQYF.

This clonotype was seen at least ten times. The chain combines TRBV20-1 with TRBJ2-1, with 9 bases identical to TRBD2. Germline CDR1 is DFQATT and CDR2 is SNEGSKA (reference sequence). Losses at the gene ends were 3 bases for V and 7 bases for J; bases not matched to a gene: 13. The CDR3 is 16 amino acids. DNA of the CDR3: TGCAGTGCTAGGGGGGAGGTAGCGGGAGTTTTAAATGAGCAGTTCTTC. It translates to CSARGEVAGVLNEQFF.

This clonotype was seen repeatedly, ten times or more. This CDR3 reads CASSLVLDGYTF. The CDR3 DNA reads TGTGCCAGCAGTTTAGTTCTTGACGGCTACACCTTC. The chain carries TRBV12-3 or TRBV12-4 and TRBJ1-2; the D is unclear. V was pared by 1 base and J by 8 bases, with 8 bases between. This CDR3 is built from 12 residues.

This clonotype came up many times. The CDR3 region is CASSQDSQGYDTEAFF. The DNA for the CDR3 is TGCGCCAGCAGCCAAGATTCGCAGGGTTACGACACTGAAGCTTTCTTT. V is TRBV4-1 and J is TRBJ1-1, with D maybe TRBD1 (5 bases). Germline CDR1 reads MGHRA; CDR2 reads YSYEKL. CDR3 size: 16 residues. V was trimmed by 0 bases and J by 3 bases, leaving 14 bases between them.

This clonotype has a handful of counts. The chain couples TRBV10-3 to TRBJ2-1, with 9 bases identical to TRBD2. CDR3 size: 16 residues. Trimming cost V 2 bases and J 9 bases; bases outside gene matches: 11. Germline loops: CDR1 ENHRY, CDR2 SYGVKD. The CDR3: CAISEISAGGFIEQFF. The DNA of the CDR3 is TGTGCCATCAGTGAGATAAGCGCGGGAGGGTTTATTGAGCAGTTCTTC.

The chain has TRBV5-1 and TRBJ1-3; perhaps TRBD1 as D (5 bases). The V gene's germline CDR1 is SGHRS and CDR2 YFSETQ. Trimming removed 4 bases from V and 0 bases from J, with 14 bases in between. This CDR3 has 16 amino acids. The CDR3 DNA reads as TGCGCCAGCAGCACTGGACAAAAGAGCTCTGGAAACACCATATATTTT. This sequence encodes CASSTGQKSSGNTIYF. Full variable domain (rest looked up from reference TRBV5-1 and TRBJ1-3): KAGVTQTPRYLIKTRGQQVTLSCSPISGHRSVSWYQQTPGQGLQFLFEYFSETQRNKGNFPGRFSGRQFSNSRSEMNVSTLELGDSALYLCASSTGQKSSGNTIYFGEGSWLTVV.

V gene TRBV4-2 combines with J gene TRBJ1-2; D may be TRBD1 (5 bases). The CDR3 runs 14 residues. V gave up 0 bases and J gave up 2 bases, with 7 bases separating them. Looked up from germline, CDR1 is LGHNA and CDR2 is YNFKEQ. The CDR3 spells CASSQEPGNYGYTF. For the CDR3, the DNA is TGTGCCAGCAGCCAAGAACCAGGGAACTATGGCTACACCTTC.

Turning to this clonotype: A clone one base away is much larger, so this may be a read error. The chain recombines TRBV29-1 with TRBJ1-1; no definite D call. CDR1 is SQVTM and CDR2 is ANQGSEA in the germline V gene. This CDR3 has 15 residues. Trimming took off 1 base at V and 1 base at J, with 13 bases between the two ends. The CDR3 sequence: CSVEVRGLTNTEAFF. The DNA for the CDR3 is TGCAGCGTTGAAGTTCGGGGTCTCACGAACACTGAAGCTTTCTTT.

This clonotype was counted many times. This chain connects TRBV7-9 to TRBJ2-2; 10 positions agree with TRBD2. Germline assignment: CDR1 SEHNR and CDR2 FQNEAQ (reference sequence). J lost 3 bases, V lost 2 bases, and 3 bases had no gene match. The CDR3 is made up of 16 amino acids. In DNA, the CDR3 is TGTGCCAGCAGCTTACTAGCGGGAGTTCACACCGGGGAGCTGTTTTTT. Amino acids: CASSLLAGVHTGELFF. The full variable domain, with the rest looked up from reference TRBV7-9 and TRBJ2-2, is DTGVSQNPRHKITKRGQNVTFRCDPISEHNRLYWYRQTLGQGPEFLTYFQNEAQLEKSRLLSDRFSAERPKGSFSTLEIQRTEQGDSAMYLCASSLLAGVHTGELFFGEGSRLTVL.

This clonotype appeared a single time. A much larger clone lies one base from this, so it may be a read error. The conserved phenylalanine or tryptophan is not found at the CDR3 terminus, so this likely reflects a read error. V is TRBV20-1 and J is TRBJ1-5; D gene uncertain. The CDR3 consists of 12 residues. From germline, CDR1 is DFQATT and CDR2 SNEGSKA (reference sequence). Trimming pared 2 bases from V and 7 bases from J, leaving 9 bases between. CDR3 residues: CSARKENQPQHI. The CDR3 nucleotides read TGCAGTGCTAGAAAGGAGAACCAGCCCCAGCATATT.